The present entry profiles one TCR beta chain with its context. Its antigen remains unknown. TCRdb re-called the 5' RACE reads with MiXCR, one entry per CDR3 protein. The table lists approximately 510,000 distinct CDR3 sequences, just over 20% of them singletons. The entry originates in a study of T cells after yellow fever vaccination. Across the study: Preparation of fractions with low cell numbers was performed using SMART-Seq v4 Ultra Low Input. Whole-study results and caveats: Reappearance after the booster was seen for most primary-vaccination clones, at roughly 96% CD4 and roughly 90% CD8. High-abundance clonotypes from the bulk population could contaminate FACS-sorted repertoires. A faster peak, day 5 versus 15, was reached by the weaker secondary response.

The V and J ends lost 0 bases and 5 bases respectively, with 11 bases between them. This CDR3 has 16 residues. The germline gives CDR1 MGHDK, CDR2 SYGVNS. The V and J genes are TRBV25-1 and TRBJ1-6; tentative D call: TRBD1 (6 bases). The specimen comprised PBMCs, sampled less than 25 days after the first yellow fever vaccination. This TCR was sampled from a man aged 18 to 29 who received the YFV17D yellow fever vaccine. The CDR3 reads CASSEYRGANNSPLHF. The DNA of the CDR3 is TGTGCCAGCAGTGAATATCGGGGGGCAAATAATTCACCCCTCCACTTT. The full variable domain, in which reference TRBV25-1 and TRBJ1-6 provide the parts outside the CDR3, is EADIYQTPRYLVIGTGKKITLECSQTMGHDKMYWYQQDPGMELHLIHYSYGVNSTEKGDLSSESTVSRIRTEHFPLTLESARPSHTSQYLCASSEYRGANNSPLHFGNGTRLTVT.